This T cell receptor beta chain was sequenced during a study of blood T cell repertoires in COVID-19. Study summary: Sites in the United States, Italy and Spain provided acute and convalescent COVID-19 samples. Sources were T cells, B-cell-depleted T cells, or PBMCs; the material itself was cDNA or gDNA.

Trimming left V 2 bases short and J 5 bases short, with 6 bases between. The CDR3 extends over 13 amino acids. Germline CDR1 reads SGHAT; CDR2 reads FQNNGV. Assay: immunoSEQ multiplex PCR; the TCRdb copy retains only in-frame clones and omits some. This sample has around 67,000 clones, with roughly 81% found just once. The V gene is TRBV11-2, the J gene TRBJ2-2; no reliable D call. This clonotype originated in a man between 65 and 85 years old with acute or convalescent COVID-19. The sequenced sample consisted of peripheral blood. CDR3 region: CASSLTLTGELFF. The CDR3, as DNA: TGTGCCAGCAGCTTAACTTTGACCGGGGAGCTGTTTTTT.